The 16 T cell receptor beta chains below come from one sample, sequenced in a study of T-cell memory formation after mild COVID-19. One entry per CDR3 protein results from TCRdb running MiXCR on the 5' RACE reads. This sample has roughly 200,000 distinct CDR3 sequences; 7.5% to 10% occur once, and the top ten carry roughly 4%. Sample: PBMCs or a T cell subset sorted from them (not recorded which). These TCRs come from a man between 18 and 35 years old who had mild COVID-19 (a few samples of this study predate the infection). Cell type and time point are not known.

The table lists this clonotype with a few counts. Written as DNA, the CDR3 is TGTGCCAGCAGTGTTAGAGGGGGGGGAACCGGGGAGCTGTTTTTT. Translation gives CASSVRGGGTGELFF. The chain carries TRBV2 and TRBJ2-2; perhaps TRBD2 as D (7 bases). Trimming took off 4 bases at V and 5 bases at J, with 14 bases between the two ends. Looked up from germline, CDR1 is SNHLY and CDR2 is FYNNEI. This CDR3 contains 15 residues.

The rearrangement uses TRBV6-2 or TRBV6-3 and TRBJ1-5; no firm D call. V shed 2 bases and J shed 5 bases, with 7 bases lying between them. The V gene's germline CDR1 is MNHEY and CDR2 SVGEGT. This CDR3 is 13 amino acids long. The CDR3 DNA follows: TGTGCCAGCAGTTACACGATCCATCAGCCCCAGCATTTT. This sequence encodes CASSYTIHQPQHF.

In regard to this clonotype: This may be a read error: a much more frequent sequence differs by one nucleotide. The rearrangement uses TRBV28 and TRBJ2-5; no reliable D call. V was trimmed by 6 bases and J by 2 bases, leaving 1 base between them. CDR1 is MDHEN and CDR2 is SYDVKM in the germline V gene. The length of the CDR3 is 10 residues. Here the CDR3 reads CASRQETQYF. The CDR3 DNA is TGTGCCAGCAGACAAGAGACCCAGTACTTC. Complete variable domain (other parts from reference TRBV28 and TRBJ2-5): DVKVTQSSRYLVKRTGEKVFLECVQDMDHENMFWYRQDPGLGLRLIYFSYDVKMKEKGDIPEGYSVSREKKERFSLILESASTNQTSMYLCASRQETQYFGPGTRLLVL.

This clonotype occurred a few times. The chain has TRBV20-1 and TRBJ2-3; D ambiguous. Germline V gives CDR1 DFQATT, CDR2 SNEGSKA (reference sequence). V gave up 1 base and J gave up 0 bases, with 11 bases separating them. There are 15 residues in the CDR3. In DNA, the CDR3 is TGCAGTGCTAGAGCGGTCGTCTCTAGCACAGATACGCAGTATTTT. This codes for CSARAVVSSTDTQYF.

This clonotype turned up a few times. The rearrangement uses TRBV12-3 or TRBV12-4 and TRBJ1-5; D not certain. The CDR3 has 15 amino acids. V lost 1 base, J lost 6 bases, and 13 bases lay in between. This CDR3 is CASSLGRRGFQPQHF. The CDR3 DNA is TGTGCCAGCAGTTTAGGTCGGCGGGGATTTCAGCCCCAGCATTTT.

This clonotype was counted many times. The chain uses TRBV5-6 and TRBJ2-3; either TRBD1 or TRBD2 may supply D (5 bases each). The germline V gene has CDR1 SGHDT and CDR2 YYEEEE. V was clipped by 1 base and J by 9 bases, with 9 bases between them. The CDR3 sequence is 12 residues long. CDR3 coding DNA: TGTGCCAGCAGCTTGCCCGGGGACACGCAGTATTTT. This codes for CASSLPGDTQYF.

The V call is TRBV5-6, the J call TRBJ2-7, with 7 bases aligning to TRBD1. Germline values: CDR1 SGHDT, CDR2 YYEEEE. The CDR3 runs 14 residues. V lost 5 bases to trimming and J lost 0 bases; unmatched junction nucleotides: 5. CDR3 amino acids: CASRVTGSSYEQYV. The CDR3 bases are TGTGCCAGCAGAGTGACAGGGAGCTCCTACGAGCAGTACGTC.

The chain combines TRBV7-2 with TRBJ2-1, with D unclear. Germline CDR1 SGHTA, CDR2 FQGNSA. V lost 3 bases and J 4 bases, leaving 13 bases between the germline ends. CDR3 length: 15 amino acids. The CDR3 spells CASSFTENSYNEQFF. The CDR3 bases are TGTGCCAGCAGCTTCACCGAAAACTCGTACAATGAGCAGTTCTTC. The whole variable domain, remainder taken from reference TRBV7-2 and TRBJ2-1, is GAGVSQSPSNKVTEKGKDVELRCDPISGHTALYWYRQSLGQGLEFLIYFQGNSAPDKSGLPSDRFSAERTGGSVSTLTIQRTQQEDSAVYLCASSFTENSYNEQFFGPGTRLTVL.

This clonotype was picked up a small number of times. J is TRBJ2-1 and V is TRBV7-2; 7 bases map to TRBD1. The V gene end was trimmed by 6 bases and the J gene end by 4 bases; junction bases not matched to a gene: 9. CDR1 and CDR2 from the germline V gene are SGHTA and FQGNSA. The CDR3 runs 15 residues. CDR3 in amino acids: CASRITGTDYNEQFF. In nucleotides, the CDR3 is TGTGCCAGCAGAATAACCGGGACAGATTACAATGAGCAGTTCTTC.

The V gene is TRBV10-3, the J gene TRBJ2-5, with 8 bases lining up with TRBD2. With the DNA end fitting TRBJ2-1 better, the J assignment may be wrong. The CDR3 is 19 residues long. Germline CDR1 is ENHRY and CDR2 is SYGVKD. The CDR3 DNA reads as TGTGCCATTCGCACCCCGGGATCTAGCGGGCGGAGCTCCTACAATGAGCAGTTCTTC. Its translation is CAIRTPGSSGRSSYNEQFF.

This clonotype was counted at least ten times. The J gene is TRBJ1-5, the V gene TRBV7-2; TRBD1 matches at 8 bases. This CDR3 contains 16 residues. CDR1 is SGHTA and CDR2 is FQGNSA in the germline V gene. V trimming: 5 bases; J trimming: 0 bases; junction bases outside the gene matches: 6. The CDR3 DNA sequence: TGTGCCAGCAGCAAATACAGGGGGACTAGCAATCAGCCCCAGCATTTT. Its protein is CASSKYRGTSNQPQHF.

V gene TRBV7-2 combines with J gene TRBJ1-5; D remains ambiguous. Germline V gene data show CDR1 as SGHTA and CDR2 as FQGNSA. This CDR3 is built from 18 residues. V was cut by 8 bases and J by 1 base, with 24 bases left in between. The CDR3 is CASAVTGIPYSSNQPQHF. The DNA for the CDR3 is TGTGCCAGCGCCGTCACGGGGATTCCTTATTCGAGCAATCAGCCCCAGCATTTT.

This clonotype showed up just a few times. The chain carries TRBV11-2 and TRBJ1-3; no definite D call. Germline values: CDR1 SGHAT, CDR2 FQNNGV. The V gene lost 4 bases and the J gene lost 3 bases, with 7 bases spanning the gap. CDR3 length equals 13 residues. For the CDR3, the DNA is TGTGCCAGCAGCTCACTGCGTGGAAACACCATATATTTT. Translated, it gives CASSSLRGNTIYF. The variable domain in full, with the rest retrieved from reference TRBV11-2 and TRBJ1-3, is EAGVAQSPRYKIIEKRQSVAFWCNPISGHATLYWYQQILGQGPKLLIQFQNNGVVDDSQLPKDRFSAERLKGVDSTLKIQPAKLEDSAVYLCASSSLRGNTIYFGEGSWLTVV.

The chain's CDR3 is CASSLDRTDYNEQFF. In nucleotides, the CDR3 is TGCGCCAGCAGCTTGGACAGGACAGACTACAATGAGCAGTTCTTC. V and J are TRBV5-1 and TRBJ2-1; perhaps TRBD1 as D (6 bases). V lost 0 bases and J 3 bases, leaving 10 bases between the germline ends. CDR1 is SGHRS, CDR2 YFSETQ, per germline. CDR3 length equals 15 residues.

This clonotype turned up a few times. V and J are TRBV3-1 and TRBJ1-1, with 11 bases that match TRBD1. CDR3 size: 13 residues. Germline values: CDR1 LGHDT, CDR2 YNNKEL (reference sequence). V shed 2 bases, J shed 9 bases, and the junction held 2 bases outside the gene matches. As DNA, the CDR3 is TGTGCCAGCAGCCAAATGGACAGGGGGCAAGCTTTCTTT. Its protein is CASSQMDRGQAFF.

This clonotype has only a few counts. The chain has TRBV5-4 and TRBJ2-3; 11 nucleotides align to TRBD2. The CDR3 spans 16 residues. Germline V gene data show CDR1 as SGHNT and CDR2 as YYREEE (reference sequence). V gave up 1 base and J gave up 2 bases; unmatched junction bases: 3. In DNA, the CDR3 is TGTGCCAGCAGCTTGAAACTAGCGGGGGCCACAGATACGCAGTATTTT. This sequence encodes CASSLKLAGATDTQYF.